A single sample gave rise to the 26 T cell receptor beta chains below, sequenced in a study of vaccination and CD4 T cells after COVID-19. As for treatment: roughly 11-day PBMC culture with coronavirus spike peptide pools or control peptides (ViraFEST assay). The assay that was used to sequence DNA from cultured CD4+ T cells was the Oncomine TCR Beta short-read assay. TCRdb reprocessed the PCR reads via MiXCR and lists one record per CDR3 protein. The repertoire includes about 15,000 distinct CDR3 sequences, just under 80% of them detected once, and roughly 8.8% sits in the top ten. Antigen specificity for these receptors is unknown. The source was CD4+ T cells from blood, cultured in vitro, collected after SARS-CoV-2 vaccination. The receptor set was obtained from a human donor who received a COVID-19 vaccine.

The J gene is TRBJ2-7, the V gene TRBV7-9; a possible D gene is TRBD2 (5 bases). V was trimmed by 3 bases and J by 0 bases, leaving 15 bases between them. CDR3 length equals 16 residues. From germline, CDR1 is SEHNR and CDR2 FQNEAQ (reference sequence). Written as DNA, the CDR3 is TGTGCCAGCAGCTTGGGGTCGGACTCACCCTCCTACGAGCAGTACTTC. This translates into CASSLGSDSPSYEQYF.

The rearrangement uses TRBV25-1 and TRBJ1-2, with a tentative D call TRBD1 (5 bases). V shed 2 bases and J shed 0 bases, with 13 bases lying between them. Germline V lookup: CDR1 MGHDK, CDR2 SYGVNS. The CDR3 spans 16 residues. The CDR3 reads CASSEEGRGANYGYTF. The CDR3 nucleotides read TGTGCCAGCAGTGAAGAGGGGCGGGGGGCTAACTATGGCTACACCTTC.

The chain couples TRBV2 to TRBJ1-2; 7 bases fit TRBD1. The CDR3 consists of 15 residues. Germline V gene sequence: CDR1 SNHLY, CDR2 FYNNEI. V shed 2 bases and J 10 bases; nucleotides not matched to a gene: 13. CDR3: CASSESRQGYSAYTF. CDR3 bases: TGTGCCAGCAGTGAATCGCGACAGGGATATAGCGCCTACACCTTC.

This chain joins TRBV7-8 and TRBJ2-3; a weak D match, TRBD2 (7 bases). The CDR3 is 16 residues long. V lost 1 base and J lost 2, with 13 bases in between. The germline CDR1 and CDR2 sequences are SGHVS and FQNEAQ. The CDR3 region is CASSLVAGADTDTQYF. CDR3 sequence (DNA): TGTGCCAGCAGCTTAGTTGCGGGGGCCGACACAGATACGCAGTATTTT.

The chain employs TRBV19 and TRBJ1-6; TRBD1 might be the D (6 bases). With 2 bases removed from V and 5 bases from J, the gap between germline ends came to 10 bases. Per the germline V gene, CDR1 is LNHDA and CDR2 is SQIVND (reference sequence). This CDR3 has 15 amino acids. The CDR3 sequence is CASSITGPDNSPLHF. The CDR3 DNA reads as TGTGCCAGTAGTATAACAGGGCCTGATAATTCACCCCTCCACTTT.

This clonotype has just a few counts. The V and J genes are TRBV20-1 and TRBJ2-5; D is ambiguous. Germline V gene sequence: CDR1 DFQATT, CDR2 SNEGSKA (reference sequence). V lost 0 bases and J 4 bases, leaving 12 bases between the germline ends. The CDR3 loop spans 14 amino acids. The CDR3 protein is CSARDPLVSETQYF. The CDR3 DNA reads TGCAGTGCTAGAGATCCCTTAGTTTCAGAGACCCAGTACTTC.

J is TRBJ1-2 and V is TRBV20-1; D gene ambiguous. This CDR3 has 11 residues. The germline gives CDR1 DFQATT, CDR2 SNEGSKA (reference sequence). V shed 6 bases and J shed 7 bases, with 12 bases lying between them. The CDR3 bases are TGCAGTGCGGGTTGGGGTCTTGGCTACACCTTC. It specifies CSAGWGLGYTF.

The chain combines TRBV20-1 with TRBJ1-3; 8 nucleotides match TRBD1. The germline gives CDR1 DFQATT, CDR2 SNEGSKA (reference sequence). The CDR3 consists of 12 residues. With 3 bases clipped from V and 8 bases from J, the junction kept 3 bases outside the gene matches. The CDR3 bases are TGCAGTGCTAGGGCAGGGGGCGACACCATATATTTT. This sequence encodes CSARAGGDTIYF.

The J gene is TRBJ2-1, the V gene TRBV11-3, with 14 bases lining up with TRBD2. Germline lookup yields CDR1 SGHNT and CDR2 YENEEA. The CDR3 is made up of 17 amino acids. The V gene end was trimmed by 4 bases and the J gene end by 8 bases; junction bases not matched to a gene: 10. The CDR3 DNA reads as TGTGCCAGCAGCTCTCGACTAGCGGGGGGGACTTGGGATGAGCAGTTCTTC. Protein: CASSSRLAGGTWDEQFF. Filled out from reference TRBV11-3 and TRBJ2-1, the complete variable domain reads EAGVVQSPRYKIIEKKQPVAFWCNPISGHNTLYWYLQNLGQGPELLIRYENEEAVDDSQLPKDRFSAERLKGVDSTLKIQPAELGDSAVYLCASSSRLAGGTWDEQFFGPGTRLTVL.

The J gene is TRBJ1-3, the V gene TRBV6-2 or TRBV6-3; D not resolved. The V end was cut by 4 bases, the J end by 1 base, with 8 bases between. Germline CDR1 is MNHEY and CDR2 is SVGEGT. There are 14 residues in the CDR3. The CDR3 DNA reads as TGTGCCAGCAGTTTCTCCGAATCTGGAAACACCATATATTTT. This translates into CASSFSESGNTIYF.

The genes are TRBV5-1 and TRBJ1-2; 7 bases are a match to TRBD1. Unmatched junction bases numbered 6, after V lost 4 bases and J lost 3 bases. From germline, CDR1 is SGHRS and CDR2 YFSETQ. This CDR3 spans 14 amino acids. CDR3 sequence (DNA): TGCGCCAGCAGCGGAGGGACAGTTGACTATGGCTACACCTTC. Protein product: CASSGGTVDYGYTF.

V and J are TRBV10-1 and TRBJ2-7; possibly TRBD1 for D (5 bases). Trimming left V 7 bases short and J 5 bases short, with 12 bases between. The CDR3 has 12 amino acids. Germline CDR1 WNHNN, CDR2 SYGVQD (reference sequence). CDR3 DNA sequence: TGCGCCAGCATGACAGAGGAGAACGAGCAGTACTTC. Translating it yields CASMTEENEQYF.

The chain has TRBV2 and TRBJ2-6, with a tentative D call TRBD2 (5 bases). Germline V CDR1 and CDR2: SNHLY, FYNNEI. Trimming took 1 base from V and 4 from J, leaving 17 bases between them. The CDR3 spans 18 residues. The CDR3 DNA reads as TGTGCCAGCAGTGAAGGGGCTCTAGCTCGGTCAGGGGCCAACGTCCTGACTTTC. Its translation is CASSEGALARSGANVLTF.

The DNA for the CDR3 is TGTGCCAGCTCCACAGCGTATGGCTACACCTTC. This encodes CASSTAYGYTF. The V gene is TRBV12-3 or TRBV12-4, the J gene TRBJ1-2; D uncertain. The CDR3 extends over 11 amino acids. The ends were cut back, 8 bases at V and 5 bases at J, with 9 bases in the middle.

The chain joins TRBV20-1 to TRBJ1-2, with D hard to call. CDR1 and CDR2 from the germline V gene are DFQATT and SNEGSKA (reference sequence). The CDR3 sequence is 14 residues long. CDR3 sequence: CRPSTAGDNYGYTF. CDR3 bases: TGCAGGCCAAGCACGGCAGGTGACAACTATGGCTACACCTTC.

The CDR3 DNA is TGTGCCACCAGTCCCCTGACAACGAACACCGGGGAGCTGTTTTTT. It translates to CATSPLTTNTGELFF. The gene calls are TRBV24-1 and TRBJ2-2, with no clear D. V dropped 6 bases and J dropped 0 bases, with 10 bases sitting between them. The germline V gene encodes CDR1 KGHDR and CDR2 SFDVKD. The CDR3 has 15 amino acids.

The chain employs TRBV6-5 and TRBJ1-1; D is perhaps TRBD1 (5 bases). This CDR3 is built from 15 residues. Trimming shortened V by 0 bases and J by 2 bases, and 10 bases separated the two germline ends. The germline gives CDR1 MNHEY, CDR2 SVGAGI. The CDR3 region is CASSYSRAVNTEAFF. In DNA, the CDR3 is TGTGCCAGCAGTTACTCCAGGGCGGTTAACACTGAAGCTTTCTTT.

The rearrangement joins TRBV27 to TRBJ2-3; a weak D match, TRBD1 (5 bases). This CDR3 is 14 amino acids long. Germline loops: CDR1 MNHEY, CDR2 SMNVEV (reference sequence). V shed 3 bases and J shed 5 bases, with 12 bases lying between them. CDR3 nucleotides: TGTGCCAGCAGTTTTAGGGGTCGGAGAGATACGCAGTATTTT. It codes for CASSFRGRRDTQYF.

V is TRBV9 and J is TRBJ1-2; weak D call: TRBD1 (6 bases). The V and J ends lost 3 bases and 0 bases respectively, with 12 bases between them. Germline CDR1 reads SGDLS; CDR2 reads YYNGEE. This CDR3 has 15 residues. The chain's CDR3 is CASSGTVLANYGYTF. In DNA, the CDR3 is TGTGCCAGCAGCGGGACAGTCTTGGCTAACTATGGCTACACCTTC.

This clonotype was detected only a few times. The gene calls are TRBV15 and TRBJ2-5; TRBD1 aligns across 8 bases. Germline CDR1 and CDR2: LNHNV and YYDKDF (reference sequence). The CDR3 has 15 residues. The V and J ends lost 0 bases and 3 bases, in that order; junction bases with no gene match: 3. In DNA form, the CDR3 reads TGTGCCACCAGCAGAGATTACAGGGGGGAAGAGACCCAGTACTTC. Its protein is CATSRDYRGEETQYF.

This chain connects TRBV15 to TRBJ1-1; D may be TRBD1 (6 bases). Looked up from germline, CDR1 is LNHNV and CDR2 is YYDKDF (reference sequence). There are 15 residues in the CDR3. Trimming removed 1 base at V and 3 bases at J, with 12 bases between. The DNA of the CDR3 is TGTGCCACCAGCAGAGGTAGCGGGGGGCACACTGAAGCTTTCTTT. Translated: CATSRGSGGHTEAFF.

This clonotype occurred once. J is TRBJ2-2 and V is TRBV19; no definite D call. V was clipped by 7 bases and J by 5 bases, with 17 bases between them. Germline values: CDR1 LNHDA, CDR2 SQIVND (reference sequence). There are 15 residues in the CDR3. The CDR3 nucleotides are TGTGCCAGTACCGAGACCCCAAAGGTAACCGGGGAGCTGTTTTTT. Protein sequence: CASTETPKVTGELFF.

CDR3 coding DNA: TGTGCCAGCAGCCAAGGGGCTCTAAGGGAGACCCAGTACTTC. It is translated as CASSQGALRETQYF. V gene TRBV14 combines with J gene TRBJ2-5; D is undetermined. Trimming took 1 base from V and 5 from J, leaving 11 bases between them. The CDR3 contains 14 residues. Germline V gives CDR1 SGHDN, CDR2 FVKESK.

This clonotype has just one count. The chain carries TRBV19 and TRBJ2-3; 9 bases align to TRBD1. Germline assignment: CDR1 LNHDA and CDR2 SQIVND (reference sequence). The CDR3 loop spans 15 amino acids. Trimming at V came to 5 bases and at J to 6 bases, leaving 9 bases not matched to a gene. The CDR3 region is CASSLRDRAGDTQYF. The DNA for the CDR3 is TGTGCCAGTAGTCTAAGGGACAGGGCGGGGGATACGCAGTATTTT.

The rearrangement links TRBV6-1 to TRBJ1-6, with D possibly being TRBD1 (6 bases). Looked up from germline, CDR1 is MNHNS and CDR2 is SASEGT. The V end lost 2 bases, the J end lost 8 bases, and 19 bases lay between the germline ends. CDR3 length: 17 amino acids. CDR3 amino acids: CASSEKPGGQGYSPLHF. The DNA for the CDR3 is TGTGCCAGCAGTGAAAAACCTGGGGGGCAGGGTTATTCACCCCTCCACTTT.

This clonotype was seen once. The rearrangement uses TRBV19 and TRBJ1-1; no clear D. V was trimmed by 3 bases and J by 0 bases, leaving 14 bases between them. Germline CDR1 LNHDA, CDR2 SQIVND (reference sequence). The CDR3 extends over 16 amino acids. This chain's CDR3 is CASSIISGSMNTEAFF. The DNA for the CDR3 is TGTGCCAGTAGTATTATCTCTGGAAGCATGAACACTGAAGCTTTCTTT.